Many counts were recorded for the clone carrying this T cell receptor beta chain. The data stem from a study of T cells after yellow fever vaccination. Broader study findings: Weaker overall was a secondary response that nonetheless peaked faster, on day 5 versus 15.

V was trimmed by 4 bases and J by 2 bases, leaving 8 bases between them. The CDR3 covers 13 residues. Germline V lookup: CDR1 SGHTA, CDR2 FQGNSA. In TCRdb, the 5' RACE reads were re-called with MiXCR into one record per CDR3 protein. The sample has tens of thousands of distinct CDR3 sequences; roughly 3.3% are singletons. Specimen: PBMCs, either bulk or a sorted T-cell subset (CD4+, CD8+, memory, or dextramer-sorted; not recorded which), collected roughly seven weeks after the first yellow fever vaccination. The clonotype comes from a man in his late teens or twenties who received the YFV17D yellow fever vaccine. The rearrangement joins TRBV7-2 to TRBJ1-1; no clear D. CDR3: CASSSNLNTEAFF. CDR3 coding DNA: TGTGCCAGCAGCTCAAACCTAAACACTGAAGCTTTCTTT.